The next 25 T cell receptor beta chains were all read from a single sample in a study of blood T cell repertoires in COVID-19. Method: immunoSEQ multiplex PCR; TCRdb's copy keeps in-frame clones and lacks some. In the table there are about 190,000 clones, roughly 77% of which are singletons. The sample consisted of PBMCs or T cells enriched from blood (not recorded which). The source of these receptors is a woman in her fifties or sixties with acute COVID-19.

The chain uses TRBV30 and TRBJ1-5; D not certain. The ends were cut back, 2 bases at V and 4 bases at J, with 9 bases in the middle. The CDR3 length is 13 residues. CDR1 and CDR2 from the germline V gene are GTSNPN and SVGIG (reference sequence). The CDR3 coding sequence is TGTGCCTGGAGTTCACAGACAAATCAGCCCCAGCATTTT. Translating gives CAWSSQTNQPQHF.

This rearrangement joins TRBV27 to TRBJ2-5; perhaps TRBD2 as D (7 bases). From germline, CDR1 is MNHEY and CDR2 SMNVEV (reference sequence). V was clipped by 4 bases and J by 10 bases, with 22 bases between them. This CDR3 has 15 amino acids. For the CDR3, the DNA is TGTGCCAGCAGTTCCACCGGGGGGCGGGGCGTGGACCAGTACTTC. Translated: CASSSTGGRGVDQYF.

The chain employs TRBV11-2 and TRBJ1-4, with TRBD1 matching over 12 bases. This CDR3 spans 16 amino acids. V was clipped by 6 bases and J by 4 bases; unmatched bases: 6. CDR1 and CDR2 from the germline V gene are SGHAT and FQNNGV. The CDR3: CASSGGQGALNEKLFF. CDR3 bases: TGTGCCAGCAGTGGGGGACAGGGGGCCCTTAATGAAAAACTGTTTTTT.

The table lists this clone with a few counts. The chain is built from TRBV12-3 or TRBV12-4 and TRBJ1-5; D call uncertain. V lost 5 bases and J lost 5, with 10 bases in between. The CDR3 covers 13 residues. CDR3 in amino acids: CASSRREDQPQHF. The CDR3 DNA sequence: TGTGCCAGCAGTCGTAGGGAGGATCAGCCCCAGCATTTT.

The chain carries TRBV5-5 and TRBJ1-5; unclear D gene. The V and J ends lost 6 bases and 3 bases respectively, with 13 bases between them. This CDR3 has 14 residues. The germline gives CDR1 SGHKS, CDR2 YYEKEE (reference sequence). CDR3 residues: CASNYLGDNQPQHF. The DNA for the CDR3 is TGTGCCAGCAACTACCTCGGGGACAATCAGCCCCAGCATTTT.

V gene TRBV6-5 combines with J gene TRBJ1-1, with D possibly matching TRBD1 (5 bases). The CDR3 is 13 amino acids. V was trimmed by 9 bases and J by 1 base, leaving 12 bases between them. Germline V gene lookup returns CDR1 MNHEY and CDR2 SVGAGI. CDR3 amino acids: CASRIGGNTEAFF. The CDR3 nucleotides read TGTGCCAGTCGTATCGGGGGGAACACTGAAGCTTTCTTT.

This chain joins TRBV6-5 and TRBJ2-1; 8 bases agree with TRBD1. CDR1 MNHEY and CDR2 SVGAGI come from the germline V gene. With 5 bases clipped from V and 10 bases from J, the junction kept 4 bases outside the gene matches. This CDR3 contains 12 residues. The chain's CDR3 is CASSPRDREQFF. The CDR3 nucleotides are TGTGCCAGCAGTCCCCGGGACAGGGAGCAGTTCTTC.

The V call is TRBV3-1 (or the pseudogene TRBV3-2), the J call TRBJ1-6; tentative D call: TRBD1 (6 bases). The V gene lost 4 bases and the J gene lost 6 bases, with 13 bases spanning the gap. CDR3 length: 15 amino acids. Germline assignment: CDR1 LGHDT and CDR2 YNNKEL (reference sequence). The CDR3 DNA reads TGTGCCAGCAGCCCCGGGGGGGCCGGTAATTCACCCCTCCACTTT. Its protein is CASSPGGAGNSPLHF.

For the CDR3, the DNA is TGTGCCACCAGCAGAACGGCCGTAGGGGGGAGGGGCGGGTATCAGCCCCAGCATTTT. Its protein product is CATSRTAVGGRGGYQPQHF. The chain employs TRBV15 and TRBJ1-5, with D perhaps matching TRBD1 (6 bases). This CDR3 is 19 amino acids long. Germline-derived CDR1 and CDR2 are LNHNV and YYDKDF (reference sequence). V was clipped by 2 bases and J by 5 bases, with 25 bases between them.

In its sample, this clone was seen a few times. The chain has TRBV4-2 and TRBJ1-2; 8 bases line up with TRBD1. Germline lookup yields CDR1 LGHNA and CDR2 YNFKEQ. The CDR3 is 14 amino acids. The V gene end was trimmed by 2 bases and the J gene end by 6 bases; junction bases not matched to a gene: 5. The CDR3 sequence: CASSQRQGLDGYTF. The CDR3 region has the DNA TGTGCCAGCAGCCAAAGACAGGGGCTTGATGGCTACACCTTC.

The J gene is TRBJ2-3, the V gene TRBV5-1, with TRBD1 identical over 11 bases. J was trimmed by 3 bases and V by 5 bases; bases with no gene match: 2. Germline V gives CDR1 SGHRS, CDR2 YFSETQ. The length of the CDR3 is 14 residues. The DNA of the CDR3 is TGCGCCAGCAGTGGACAGGGGGCGACAGATACGCAGTATTTT. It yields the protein CASSGQGATDTQYF.

The CDR3 protein is CASSTDLPGSPLHF. CDR3 in DNA: TGCGCCAGCAGCACGGACCTCCCAGGGTCACCCCTCCACTTT. J is TRBJ1-6 and V is TRBV5-1; a possible D gene is TRBD1 (5 bases). The CDR3 totals 14 residues. The V and J ends lost 4 bases and 10 bases respectively, with 15 bases between them. The germline CDR1 and CDR2 sequences are SGHRS and YFSETQ.

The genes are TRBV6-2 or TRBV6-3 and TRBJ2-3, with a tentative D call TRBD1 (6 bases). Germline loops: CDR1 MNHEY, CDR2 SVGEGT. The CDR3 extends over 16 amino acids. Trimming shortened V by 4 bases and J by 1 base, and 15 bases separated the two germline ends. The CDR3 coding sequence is TGTGCCAGCAGTTCAACGACAGGAAGACGCACAGATACGCAGTATTTT. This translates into CASSSTTGRRTDTQYF.

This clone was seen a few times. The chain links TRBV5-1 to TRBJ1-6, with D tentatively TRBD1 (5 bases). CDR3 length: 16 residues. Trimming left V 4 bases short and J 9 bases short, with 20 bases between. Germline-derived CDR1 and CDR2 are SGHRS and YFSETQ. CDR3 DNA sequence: TGCGCCAGCAGCCTCCTGGGGGGGTCTTGGGGTTCACCCCTCCACTTT. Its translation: CASSLLGGSWGSPLHF.

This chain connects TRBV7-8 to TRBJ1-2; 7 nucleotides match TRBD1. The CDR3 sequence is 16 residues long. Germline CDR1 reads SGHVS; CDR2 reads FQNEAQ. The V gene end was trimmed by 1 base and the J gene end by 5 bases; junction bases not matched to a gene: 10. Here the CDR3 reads CASSLVEQGWGYGYTF. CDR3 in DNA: TGTGCCAGCAGCTTAGTGGAACAGGGGTGGGGGTATGGCTACACCTTC.

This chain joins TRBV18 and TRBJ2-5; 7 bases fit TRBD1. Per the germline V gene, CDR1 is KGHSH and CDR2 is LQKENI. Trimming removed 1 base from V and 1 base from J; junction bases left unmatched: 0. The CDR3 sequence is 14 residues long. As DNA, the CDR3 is TGTGCCAGCTCACCACGACAGGGCCAAGAGACCCAGTACTTC. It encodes CASSPRQGQETQYF.

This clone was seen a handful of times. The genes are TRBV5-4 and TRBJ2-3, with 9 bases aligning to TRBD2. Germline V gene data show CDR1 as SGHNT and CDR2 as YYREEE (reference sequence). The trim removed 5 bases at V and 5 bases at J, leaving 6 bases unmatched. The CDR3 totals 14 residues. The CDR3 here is CASSLRLAEDTQYF. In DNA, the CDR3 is TGTGCCAGCAGTCTTAGACTAGCGGAAGATACGCAGTATTTT.

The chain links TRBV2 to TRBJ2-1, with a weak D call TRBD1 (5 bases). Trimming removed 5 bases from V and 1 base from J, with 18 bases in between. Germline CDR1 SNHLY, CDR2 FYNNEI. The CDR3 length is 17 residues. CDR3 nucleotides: TGTGCCAGCAGTAAGGGTAGGACACTTCTTTCCTACAATGAGCAGTTCTTC. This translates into CASSKGRTLLSYNEQFF. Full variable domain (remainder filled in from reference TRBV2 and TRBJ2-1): EPEVTQTPSHQVTQMGQEVILRCVPISNHLYFYWYRQILGQKVEFLVSFYNNEISEKSEIFDDQFSVERPDGSNFTLKIRSTKLEDSAMYFCASSKGRTLLSYNEQFFGPGTRLTVL.

This CDR3 reads CASSFAGGQDTQYF. The DNA of the CDR3 is TGTGCCAGCAGCTTCGCGGGGGGGCAAGATACGCAGTATTTT. V and J are TRBV7-9 and TRBJ2-3; TRBD2 matches 9 bases. Germline V gene data show CDR1 as SEHNR and CDR2 as FQNEAQ (reference sequence). This CDR3 has 14 residues. Unmatched junction bases numbered 3, after V lost 3 bases and J lost 5 bases.

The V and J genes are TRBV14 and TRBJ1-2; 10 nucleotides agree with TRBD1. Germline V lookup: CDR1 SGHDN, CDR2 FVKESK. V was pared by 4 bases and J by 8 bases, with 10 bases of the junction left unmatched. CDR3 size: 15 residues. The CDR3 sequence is CASSRLDRGSDGYTF. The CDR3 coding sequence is TGTGCCAGCAGCCGATTGGACAGGGGGTCGGACGGCTACACCTTC.

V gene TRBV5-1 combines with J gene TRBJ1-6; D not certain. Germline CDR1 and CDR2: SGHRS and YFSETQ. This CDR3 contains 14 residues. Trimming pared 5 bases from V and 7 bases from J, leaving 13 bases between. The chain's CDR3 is CASSREGLNSPLHF. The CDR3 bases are TGCGCCAGCAGTCGTGAGGGCCTGAATTCACCCCTCCACTTT.

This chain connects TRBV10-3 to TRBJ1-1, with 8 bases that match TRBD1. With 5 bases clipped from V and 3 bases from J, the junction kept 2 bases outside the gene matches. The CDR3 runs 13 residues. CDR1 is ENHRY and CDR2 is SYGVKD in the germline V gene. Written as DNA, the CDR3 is TGTGCCATCAGTACGACAGGGGACACTGAAGCTTTCTTT. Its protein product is CAISTTGDTEAFF.

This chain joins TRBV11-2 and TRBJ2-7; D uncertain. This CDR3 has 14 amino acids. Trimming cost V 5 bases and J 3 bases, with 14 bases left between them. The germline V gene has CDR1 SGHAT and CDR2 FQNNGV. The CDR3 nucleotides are TGTGCCAGCAGCCTGAATCGGTACAGCTACGAGCAGTACGTC. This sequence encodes CASSLNRYSYEQYV.

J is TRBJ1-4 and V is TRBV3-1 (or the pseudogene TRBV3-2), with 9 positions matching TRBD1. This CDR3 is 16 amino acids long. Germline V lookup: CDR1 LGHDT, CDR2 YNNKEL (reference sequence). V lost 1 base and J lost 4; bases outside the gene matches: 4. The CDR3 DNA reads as TGTGCCAGCAGCCAAGTGGGGACAGGGCTTAATGAAAAACTGTTTTTT. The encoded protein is CASSQVGTGLNEKLFF.

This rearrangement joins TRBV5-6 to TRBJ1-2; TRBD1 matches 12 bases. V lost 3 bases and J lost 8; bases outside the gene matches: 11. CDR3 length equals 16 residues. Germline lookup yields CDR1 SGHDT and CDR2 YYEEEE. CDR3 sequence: CASSSSGTGGAGGYTF. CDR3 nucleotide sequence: TGTGCCAGCAGCTCCTCCGGGACAGGGGGCGCGGGGGGCTACACCTTC.